The 31 T cell receptor beta chains below were found in one sample sequenced in a study of tumor and adjacent non-tumor tissue in lung cancer. TCRbeta libraries were built with three rounds of nested PCR, modified from ARM-PCR. TCRdb fed the multiplex PCR reads into MiXCR, producing one record per CDR3 protein. The sample consists of approximately 90,000 distinct CDR3 sequences, just over 65% of them appearing once. This sample's RNA came from whole unsorted tissue. The source material was lung tumor tissue. Source of these receptors: a man between 60 and 75 years old with non-small cell lung cancer.

This clonotype was found many times. The chain combines TRBV29-1 with TRBJ2-3, with 9 bases lining up with TRBD2. Trimming at V came to 6 bases and at J to 6 bases, leaving 10 bases not matched to a gene. This CDR3 region has 14 residues. Germline V CDR1 and CDR2: SQVTM, ANQGSEA. The CDR3 DNA is TGCAGCGTCTTAGTAGCGGGAGACAGCGATACGCAGTATTTT. Encoded protein: CSVLVAGDSDTQYF.

This clonotype was counted a single time. Sequence at one end of the junction differs from germline and may be a read error. The chain uses TRBV6-2 or TRBV6-3 and TRBJ2-7; D call uncertain. The germline V gene has CDR1 MNHEY and CDR2 SVGEGT. The CDR3 consists of 14 residues. This CDR3 is CASGYPLGIYEQYF. CDR3 in DNA: TGTGCCAGCGGTTACCCGTTGGGAATCTACGAGCAGTACTTC.

Details on this clonotype: One end of the junction fails to match germline, which may point to a read error. The genes are TRBV5-4 and TRBJ2-5; no definite D call. The CDR3 totals 15 residues. CDR1 is SGHNT, CDR2 YYREEE, per germline (reference sequence). The DNA of the CDR3 is TGTGCCAGAAGCTTGGATAGGGATAAGCAAGAGACCCAGTACTTC. It encodes CARSLDRDKQETQYF.

As concerns this clonotype: Compared with germline, one end of the junction differs, possibly owing to a read error. The V call is TRBV4-1, the J call TRBJ1-2; TRBD1 matches at 8 bases. This CDR3 contains 15 residues. Germline CDR1 and CDR2: MGHRA and YSYEKL. Here the CDR3 DNA reads TGCTCCAGCAGCCGAGGTCGGCAGGGGGCATATGGCTACAGCTTC. Translated, it gives CSSSRGRQGAYGYSF.

This clonotype appeared many times. The rearrangement links TRBV5-6 to TRBJ2-5; D not certain. V lost 2 bases, J lost 1 base, and 12 bases lay in between. Germline lookup yields CDR1 SGHDT and CDR2 YYEEEE. The CDR3 consists of 15 residues. The CDR3 DNA sequence: TGTGCCAGCAGCTTTTTTGATCGGGCCCAAGAGACCCAGTACTTC. Translating it yields CASSFFDRAQETQYF.

As to this clonotype: At one boundary the junction diverges from the germline segment, which might be a read error. V usage is TRBV6-5 and J usage is TRBJ2-3, with D unclear. The CDR3 consists of 15 residues. CDR1 and CDR2 (germline): MNHEY, SVGAGI. The CDR3 loop is CASSYRFSGTDTQYF. CDR3 nucleotide sequence: TGTGCCAGCAGCTATCGTTTCTCAGGCACAGATACACAGTATTTT.

There are a few counts of this clonotype. A much larger clone differs by one base, so this may be a read error. CDR3 in DNA: TGTGCCAGCGGTTTAGGTCAGGCAGGCAATGAGCAGTTCTTC. Its translation is CASGLGQAGNEQFF. The chain is built from TRBV12-3 or TRBV12-4 and TRBJ2-1; D is undetermined. This CDR3 region has 14 residues.

This clonotype turned up a few times. The J gene is TRBJ2-5, the V gene TRBV29-1, with TRBD2 as a possible D gene (7 bases). CDR1 and CDR2 (germline): SQVTM, ANQGSEA. The ends were cut back, 4 bases at V and 5 bases at J, with 14 bases in the middle. The CDR3 spans 13 residues. The CDR3 DNA follows: TGCAGCGTTGGGGAGGGAAGGGGGGAGACCCAGTACTTC. It specifies CSVGEGRGETQYF.

This clonotype was seen a handful of times. This sequence may be a read error, since a much larger clone differs from it by one base. The V and J genes are TRBV6-2 or TRBV6-3 and TRBJ2-1; perhaps TRBD2 as D (6 bases). Germline V lookup: CDR1 MNHEY, CDR2 SVGEGT. The CDR3 sequence is 12 residues long. The ends were cut back, 5 bases at V and 15 bases at J, with 17 bases in the middle. The CDR3 is CASSTPRLDPFF. The CDR3 DNA is TGTGCCAGCAGTACACCGAGACTAGATCCGTTCTTC.

The sample holds many counts of this clonotype. The chain uses TRBV5-1 and TRBJ1-1, with D maybe TRBD1 (5 bases). CDR1 and CDR2 from the germline V gene are SGHRS and YFSETQ. This CDR3 comprises 14 residues. Trimming left V 4 bases short and J 4 bases short, with 14 bases between. The CDR3: CASSGAVGATEAFF. CDR3 nucleotides: TGCGCCAGCAGCGGGGCAGTCGGGGCCACTGAAGCTTTCTTT.

This clonotype was seen a handful of times. It may be a read error: a sequence one base away is much more abundant. CDR3 residues: CASSLSPGGHGYTF. As DNA, the CDR3 is TGTGCCAGCAGCTTGTCCCCAGGGGGCCATGGCTACACCTTC. The rearrangement joins TRBV13 to TRBJ1-2; 8 positions agree with TRBD1. J gave up 6 bases and V 3 bases, and 6 bases lay outside the gene matches. CDR1 is PRHDT, CDR2 FYEKMQ, per germline (reference sequence). This CDR3 is built from 14 residues.

This chain uses TRBV7-3 with TRBJ2-5; D may be TRBD1 or TRBD2 (5 bases each). Trimming removed 5 bases at V and 4 bases at J, with 17 bases between. The CDR3 covers 15 residues. Per the germline V gene, CDR1 is SGHTA and CDR2 is FQGTGA. DNA of the CDR3: TGTGCCAGCAGCCTAAGCGGCTGGGGGTCAGAGACCCAGTACTTC. It specifies CASSLSGWGSETQYF.

To note about this clonotype: Because the CDR3 is missing its conserved closing phenylalanine or tryptophan, this is likely a read error. The genes are TRBV20-1 and TRBJ2-6, with D maybe TRBD2 (5 bases). This CDR3 has 13 residues. Germline CDR1 reads DFQATT; CDR2 reads SNEGSKA (reference sequence). The CDR3, as DNA: TGCAGTGCAAGAGGGCTTGGTGCCAACGTCCTGACTCTC. Encoded protein: CSARGLGANVLTL.

Concerning this clonotype itself: This may stem from a read error, because a much larger clone lies one nucleotide away. The V and J genes are TRBV20-1 and TRBJ2-5, with D possibly TRBD1 on 5 matching bases. Germline CDR1 DFQATT, CDR2 SNEGSKA (reference sequence). The ends were cut back, 7 bases at V and 2 bases at J, with 11 bases in the middle. The CDR3 sequence is 12 residues long. CDR3 sequence: CSVTRVQETQYF. CDR3 in DNA: TGCAGTGTTACCAGGGTTCAAGAGACCCAGTACTTC.

This clonotype showed up just a few times. No conserved phenylalanine or tryptophan ends this CDR3, so it is likely a read error. This rearrangement joins TRBV20-1 to TRBJ2-3, with D tentatively TRBD1 or TRBD2 (5 bases each). The CDR3 is made up of 12 amino acids. Germline V gene sequence: CDR1 DFQATT, CDR2 SNEGSKA (reference sequence). Trimming took off 3 bases at V and 10 bases at J, with 14 bases between the two ends. The CDR3, as DNA: TGCAGTGCTAGCCTTAACCAGGGAGCGCAGTATTAT. Encoded protein: CSASLNQGAQYY.

This clonotype was observed at least ten times. The genes are TRBV2 and TRBJ2-3; D remains unclear. V shed 3 bases and J shed 1 base, with 5 bases lying between them. The germline gives CDR1 SNHLY, CDR2 FYNNEI. The CDR3 consists of 13 residues. In DNA, the CDR3 is TGTGCCAGCAGTGAGACCCGCACAGATACGCAGTATTTT. It specifies CASSETRTDTQYF.

With respect to this clonotype: A junction boundary mismatches the germline segment, possibly from a read error. V gene TRBV4-1 combines with J gene TRBJ1-2, with 12 bases matching TRBD1. The CDR3 is made up of 18 amino acids. CDR1 and CDR2 (germline): MGHRA, YSYEKL. The CDR3 region has the DNA TGCGCCAGCAGCCGAACCGGGACAGGGGGCAGAGGCTACTATGGCTGCACCTTC. Translated: CASSRTGTGGRGYYGCTF.

The chain joins TRBV11-1 to TRBJ2-2; tentatively, D is TRBD1 (6 bases). The CDR3 covers 15 residues. Deletions cut 5 bases from V and 8 bases from J, with 18 bases between. Germline V gene lookup returns CDR1 SGHAT and CDR2 FQDESV (reference sequence). CDR3 bases: TGTGCCAGCAGCCGTACAGGGTCGGGCACAGGGGAGCTGTTTTTT. This sequence encodes CASSRTGSGTGELFF.

Of note for this clonotype: Being one base from a much bigger clone, this may be a read error. This chain joins TRBV20-1 and TRBJ2-7; TRBD2 is a possible D gene (5 bases). The CDR3 length is 13 residues. The germline V and J ends were trimmed by 6 bases and 4 bases, with 16 bases remaining between them. Germline lookup yields CDR1 DFQATT and CDR2 SNEGSKA (reference sequence). CDR3 coding DNA: TGCAGTGCGCAAAGCGGAATACTTTACGAGCAGTACGTC. This gives the protein CSAQSGILYEQYV.

Comments on this clonotype: The junction does not match germline at one end; this may be a read error. The chain employs TRBV28 and TRBJ2-3; no clear D. Germline V gene sequence: CDR1 MDHEN, CDR2 SYDVKM. The CDR3 covers 15 residues. The CDR3, as DNA: TGTGCCAGCAGGGATAGCTGGAGAAGCACAGATATGCAGTATTTT. This translates into CASRDSWRSTDMQYF. Variable domain in full (rest from reference TRBV28 and TRBJ2-3): DVKVTQSSRYLVKRTGEKVFLECVQDMDHENMFWYRQDPGLGLRLIYFSYDVKMKEKGDIPEGYSVSREKKERFSLILESASTNQTSMYLCASRDSWRSTDMQYFGPGTRLTVL.

Turning to this clonotype: One base away lies a much larger clone, so this may be a sequencing read error. This chain connects TRBV24-1 to TRBJ2-1; the D is unclear. This CDR3 is 11 amino acids long. CDR1 is KGHDR and CDR2 is SFDVKD in the germline V gene. CDR3 amino acids: CVTSYHAEQFF. The CDR3 coding sequence is TGTGTCACCAGTTATCACGCTGAGCAGTTCTTC.

This clonotype was counted many times. The V and J genes are TRBV7-8 and TRBJ2-7, with D possibly being TRBD1 (6 bases). CDR3 length equals 15 residues. V was clipped by 2 bases and J by 6 bases, with 17 bases between them. The V gene's germline CDR1 is SGHVS and CDR2 FQNEAQ. The CDR3 here is CASSLRPRGESEQYF. In DNA form, the CDR3 reads TGTGCCAGCAGCTTACGTCCCAGGGGAGAAAGCGAGCAGTACTTC.

The chain uses TRBV6-2 or TRBV6-3 and TRBJ1-2; D is perhaps TRBD1 (6 bases). Germline CDR1 MNHEY, CDR2 SVGEGT. The V end lost 10 bases, the J end lost 6 bases, and 18 bases lay between the germline ends. CDR3 size: 13 residues. The CDR3 here is CANGFDRTHGYTF. The CDR3 DNA sequence: TGTGCCAACGGTTTCGACAGGACCCATGGCTACACCTTC.

Ten or more counts support this clonotype. The chain has TRBV6-2 or TRBV6-3 and TRBJ1-1; D gene ambiguous. V shed 6 bases and J shed 0 bases, with 11 bases lying between them. This CDR3 has 14 amino acids. Germline CDR1 and CDR2: MNHEY and SVGEGT. The CDR3 DNA reads as TGTGCCAGCAGCGGAGCACACATGAACACTGAAGCTTTCTTT. Protein product: CASSGAHMNTEAFF.

About this clonotype itself: This may stem from a read error, because a much larger clone lies one nucleotide away. The chain joins TRBV20-1 to TRBJ1-1; tentative D call: TRBD1 (5 bases). CDR3 length: 16 residues. Per germline, CDR1 DFQATT and CDR2 SNEGSKA (reference sequence). This CDR3 reads CSAVRDPNYPNSEAFF. CDR3 nucleotide sequence: TGCAGTGCTGTCCGGGACCCGAATTATCCCAACAGTGAAGCTTTCTTT.

Only one count was recorded for this clonotype. This chain connects TRBV2 to TRBJ1-2; 7 positions agree with TRBD1. The CDR3 runs 12 residues. Germline assignment: CDR1 SNHLY and CDR2 FYNNEI. Germline trimming cut 10 bases from V and 4 bases from J; bases unmatched to any gene: 6. The chain's CDR3 is CANKGDSYGYTF. The CDR3 DNA follows: TGTGCCAACAAAGGGGACAGCTATGGCTACACCTTC.

A note on this clonotype: This may stem from a read error, because a much larger clone lies one nucleotide away. The rearrangement links TRBV5-8 to TRBJ2-7, with D unclear. Germline lookup yields CDR1 SGHTS and CDR2 YDEGEE. CDR3 size: 12 residues. Between the trimmed V and J ends, which lost 1 base and 3 bases, there was a span of 5 bases. The CDR3 DNA is TGTGCCAGCAGCTTGCCGGTCTACGAGCAGTACTTC. Amino acids: CASSLPVYEQYF.

The table lists this clonotype with many counts. The junction does not match germline at one end; this may be a read error. The chain has TRBV12-3 or TRBV12-4 and TRBJ1-5; possible D gene TRBD1, 6 bases. The CDR3 loop spans 13 amino acids. CDR3 loop: CASRFRGNQPQHF. The CDR3 DNA follows: TGTGCCAGCAGATTCAGGGGCAACCAGCCCCAGCATTTT.

In the case of this clonotype: At one end the junction does not follow the germline gene, possibly because of a read error. The CDR3 region has the DNA TGTGCTAGCACCCGGCCCCAGAACACTGAAGCTTTCTTT. Protein product: CASTRPQNTEAFF. The chain recombines TRBV11-1 with TRBJ1-1; no clear D gene. The germline V gene has CDR1 SGHAT and CDR2 FQDESV (reference sequence). The CDR3 sequence is 13 residues long.

Of note for this clonotype: A read error may account for a junction end that differs from germline. The V and J genes are TRBV7-6 and TRBJ2-5; D possibly uses TRBD1 or TRBD2 (5 bases each). CDR3 length: 13 residues. Germline CDR1 is SGHVS and CDR2 is FNYEAQ. DNA of the CDR3: TGTGCCAGCAGCTTTAACGGTGTGGGGACCCATTACTTC. This translates into CASSFNGVGTHYF.

This rearrangement joins TRBV11-2 to TRBJ2-7, with D hard to call. With 6 bases removed from V and 5 bases from J, the gap between germline ends came to 11 bases. The CDR3 sequence is 12 residues long. Germline V gives CDR1 SGHAT, CDR2 FQNNGV. CDR3 DNA sequence: TGTGCCAGCAGTCTCGGATACCACGAGCAGTACTTC. This translates into CASSLGYHEQYF.